This T cell receptor (beta chain) was sequenced during a study of regulatory T cells in long-lasting Graves disease. General observations from the study: Accuracy may have suffered from the small sample size. The study examined only peripheral blood, not thyroid tissue. Persistent patients shared more public clonotypes (fewer than 3,000) than newly diagnosed patients (about 1,000).

With iRepertoire HTBI primers and Arm-PCR of CDR3 regions, TCR beta libraries were built. Each CDR3 protein is one row after TCRdb ran MiXCR on the multiplex PCR reads. Of more than 350,000 distinct CDR3 sequences listed, 20% to 25% were seen once; the top ten hold roughly an eighth. V gave up 7 bases and J gave up 0 bases, with 9 bases separating them. The CDR3 has 13 amino acids. Per the germline V gene, CDR1 is SNHLY and CDR2 is FYNNEI. Time point defined: persistent/refractory GD, antithyroid drugs over 5 years with positive TRAb. PBMC-extracted RNA yielded the TCR library. Many counts were recorded for this clonotype. Antigen: not known.

The chain recombines TRBV2 with TRBJ1-1, with D possibly being TRBD1 (5 bases). The specimen was peripheral blood mononuclear cells (PBMCs), collected when the disease was refractory, from a patient treated with antithyroid drugs. The sequence derives from a female donor with Graves disease. CDR3 loop: CASNLRVNTEAFF. CDR3 nucleotides: TGTGCCAGCAACCTCAGGGTGAACACTGAAGCTTTCTTT.